A selection of T cell receptor beta chains follows, all from one sample in a study of patients and donors after allogeneic stem cell transplantation. From the RT-PCR reads, TCRdb called clonotypes with MiXCR, one entry per CDR3 protein. Here the sample spans around 29,000 distinct CDR3 sequences, 30% to 40% being singletons. Sequenced input: blood, either unsorted or a sorted T cell fraction (not recorded which). All receptors come from a human donor who was either an allogeneic HSCT recipient or a stem cell or donor lymphocyte infusion donor (not recorded which). It is not recorded whose cells these are; they may come from a transplant donor. Each CDR3 is given with its conserved first and last residue. A D gene is named only where the DNA matches it firmly. Clone size appears in some rows only: once, few, many, or a class for an expanded clone.

clone size: .; J gene: TRBJ1-1; V gene: TRBV20-1; D gene: .; CDR3 DNA: TGCAGTGCTAGGGACAATCCGAACACTGAAGCTTTCTTT; CDR3 protein: CSARDNPNTEAFF
clone size: few; J gene: TRBJ1-2; V gene: TRBV6-5; D gene: .; CDR3 DNA: TGTGCCAGCAGTCGGTACCGGGATCCCTTATTC; CDR3 protein: CASSRYRDPLF
clone size: .; J gene: TRBJ1-2; V gene: TRBV12-5; D gene: .; CDR3 DNA: TGTGCTAGTTCCCAGAACTATGGCTACACCTTC; CDR3 protein: CASSQNYGYTF
clone size: .; J gene: TRBJ2-7; V gene: TRBV2; D gene: .; CDR3 DNA: TGTGCCAGCAAAGGGAGGGAGCAGTACTTC; CDR3 protein: CASKGREQYF
clone size: .; J gene: TRBJ1-5; V gene: TRBV24-1; D gene: .; CDR3 DNA: TGTGCCACCAGTGAGAGCGGCTACAATCAGCCCCAGCATTTT; CDR3 protein: CATSESGYNQPQHF
clone size: .; J gene: TRBJ1-3; V gene: TRBV7-2; D gene: .; CDR3 DNA: TGTGCCAGCAGCTCGAAGCGGCGGGGGCAGACTGGAAACACCATATATTTT; CDR3 protein: CASSSKRRGQTGNTIYF
clone size: .; J gene: TRBJ2-7; V gene: TRBV12-3/TRBV12-4; D gene: .; CDR3 DNA: TGTGCCAGCAGTTTTACAGCAAGAACCACCTACGAGCAGTACTTC; CDR3 protein: CASSFTARTTYEQYF
clone size: .; J gene: TRBJ2-1; V gene: TRBV11-1; D gene: .; CDR3 DNA: TGTGCCAGCAAAAGGTCCGATGAGCAGTTCTTC; CDR3 protein: CASKRSDEQFF
clone size: .; J gene: TRBJ2-5; V gene: TRBV3-1; D gene: .; CDR3 DNA: TGTGCCAGCAGCCAAGATTGGCGAAGAGAGACCCAGTACTTC; CDR3 protein: CASSQDWRRETQYF
clone size: .; J gene: TRBJ1-4; V gene: TRBV5-5; D gene: .; CDR3 DNA: TGTGCCAGCAGCTTAAGTCTTCGGGGGACTAATGAAAAACTGTTTTTT; CDR3 protein: CASSLSLRGTNEKLFF
clone size: .; J gene: TRBJ2-1; V gene: TRBV4-3; D gene: .; CDR3 DNA: TGCGCCAGCAGCCAAGACCCCAGTTTTGATGAGCAGTTCTTC; CDR3 protein: CASSQDPSFDEQFF
clone size: few; J gene: TRBJ2-7; V gene: TRBV24-1; D gene: TRBD1; CDR3 DNA: TGTGCCACCAGTGTGGGACAGGGGGCGGAAGAGCAGTACTTC; CDR3 protein: CATSVGQGAEEQYF
clone size: .; J gene: TRBJ1-1; V gene: TRBV20-1; D gene: .; CDR3 DNA: TGCAGTGCTAGAGCCGACCGATACACTGAAGCTTTCTTT; CDR3 protein: CSARADRYTEAFF
clone size: .; J gene: TRBJ1-5; V gene: TRBV7-2; D gene: .; CDR3 DNA: TGTGCCAGCTTGGGTACAGAGCGGCCCCAGCATTTT; CDR3 protein: CASLGTERPQHF
clone size: few; J gene: TRBJ2-3; V gene: TRBV20-1; D gene: .; CDR3 DNA: TGCAGTGCTAGAGGGGCCAGGGGAAAGGAAGATACGCAGTATTTT; CDR3 protein: CSARGARGKEDTQYF
clone size: few; J gene: TRBJ2-5; V gene: TRBV7-2; D gene: .; CDR3 DNA: TGTGCCAGCACCCACCGCACCAACCAAGAGACCCAGTACTTC; CDR3 protein: CASTHRTNQETQYF
clone size: many; J gene: TRBJ1-1; V gene: TRBV7-9; D gene: TRBD1; CDR3 DNA: TGTGCCAGCAGCCCTCAGGGGGAGAGCACTGAAGCTTTCTTT; CDR3 protein: CASSPQGESTEAFF
clone size: .; J gene: TRBJ2-3; V gene: TRBV24-1; D gene: TRBD2; CDR3 DNA: TGTGCCACCAGTGACCCTAGACTAGCGGGCATAGATACGCAGTATTTT; CDR3 protein: CATSDPRLAGIDTQYF
clone size: .; J gene: TRBJ2-2; V gene: TRBV5-1; D gene: TRBD2; CDR3 DNA: TGCGCCAGCAGCTTGGGGACTAGCACCGGACTAACCGGGGAGCTGTTTTTT; CDR3 protein: CASSLGTSTGLTGELFF
clone size: .; J gene: TRBJ2-3; V gene: TRBV20-1; D gene: .; CDR3 DNA: TGCAGTGTAAAACCCGGGTCGGGAGTCACAGATACGCAGTATTTT; CDR3 protein: CSVKPGSGVTDTQYF
clone size: few; J gene: TRBJ1-2; V gene: TRBV24-1; D gene: .; CDR3 DNA: TGTGCCACCAGTGATTCTGTCTATGGCTACACCTTC; CDR3 protein: CATSDSVYGYTF
clone size: .; J gene: TRBJ1-2; V gene: TRBV28; D gene: .; CDR3 DNA: TGTGCCAGCACCTACGGGCCGATGGATAACTATGGCTACACCTTC; CDR3 protein: CASTYGPMDNYGYTF
clone size: .; J gene: TRBJ1-1; V gene: TRBV11-2; D gene: .; CDR3 DNA: TGTGCCAGCAGCTTTTCAGGGGAGTACACTGAAGCTTTCTTT; CDR3 protein: CASSFSGEYTEAFF
clone size: .; J gene: TRBJ1-2; V gene: TRBV7-2; D gene: .; CDR3 DNA: TGTGCCAGCGGAATACCGAGAGACAGACCCAACTATGGCTACACCTTC; CDR3 protein: CASGIPRDRPNYGYTF
clone size: few; J gene: TRBJ1-1; V gene: TRBV7-2; D gene: TRBD1; CDR3 DNA: TGTGCCAGCAGCCTAGACCCGGGACAGACTGAAGCTTTCTTT; CDR3 protein: CASSLDPGQTEAFF
clone size: .; J gene: TRBJ1-1; V gene: TRBV9; D gene: .; CDR3 DNA: TGTGCCAGCAGCGTAGTTCAGGGCAGCACTGAAGCTTTCTTT; CDR3 protein: CASSVVQGSTEAFF
clone size: .; J gene: TRBJ1-1; V gene: TRBV20-1; D gene: .; CDR3 DNA: TGCAGTGCTAGAGGGCGGGGGCAAGCTTTCTTT; CDR3 protein: CSARGRGQAFF
clone size: .; J gene: TRBJ1-6; V gene: TRBV7-2; D gene: .; CDR3 DNA: TGTGCCAGCAGCTTGGAGACCCGTTCACCCCTCCACTTT; CDR3 protein: CASSLETRSPLHF
clone size: .; J gene: TRBJ1-1; V gene: TRBV5-1; D gene: .; CDR3 DNA: TGCGCCAGCAGCCGCAGGGAACGCACTGAAGCTTTCTTT; CDR3 protein: CASSRRERTEAFF
clone size: .; J gene: TRBJ2-5; V gene: TRBV6-4; D gene: .; CDR3 DNA: TGTGCCAGCAGTGATTCAGCTGGGAAGACCCAGTACTTC; CDR3 protein: CASSDSAGKTQYF
clone size: .; J gene: TRBJ2-1; V gene: TRBV9; D gene: .; CDR3 DNA: TGTGCCAGCAGCCCTCGAATGGGGGGCCGGGAGCAGTTCTTC; CDR3 protein: CASSPRMGGREQFF
clone size: few; J gene: TRBJ1-5; V gene: TRBV18; D gene: TRBD1; CDR3 DNA: TGTGCCAGCTCACCAGGGACAGACCAGCCCCAGCATTTT; CDR3 protein: CASSPGTDQPQHF
clone size: few; J gene: TRBJ1-5; V gene: TRBV4-1; D gene: .; CDR3 DNA: TGCGCCAGCAGCCAGGAACCTGATACAGACAGTCAAGATCAGCCCCAGCATTTT; CDR3 protein: CASSQEPDTDSQDQPQHF
clone size: few; J gene: TRBJ1-1; V gene: TRBV4-1; D gene: TRBD1; CDR3 DNA: TGCGCCAGCAGCCAACCCGGACAGGGCACTGAAGCTTTCTTT; CDR3 protein: CASSQPGQGTEAFF
clone size: few; J gene: TRBJ2-7; V gene: TRBV9; D gene: TRBD1; CDR3 DNA: TGTGCCAGCAGCGTCGAGGGACAGGGTGACTACGAGCAGTACTTC; CDR3 protein: CASSVEGQGDYEQYF
clone size: .; J gene: TRBJ1-1; V gene: TRBV11-2; D gene: .; CDR3 DNA: TGTGCCAGCACCTTGGGGGAGTGGGTAATGAACACTGAAGCTTTTTTT; CDR3 protein: CASTLGEWVMNTEAFF
clone size: .; J gene: TRBJ1-4; V gene: TRBV7-9; D gene: .; CDR3 DNA: TGTGCCAGCAGCTTAGGCGGAAATGAAAAACTGTTTTTT; CDR3 protein: CASSLGGNEKLFF
clone size: many; J gene: TRBJ2-1; V gene: TRBV29-1; D gene: .; CDR3 DNA: TGCAGCGTTGAGAGGGCAGGGATGGAGTTCTTC; CDR3 protein: CSVERAGMEFF
clone size: .; J gene: TRBJ2-5; V gene: TRBV29-1; D gene: .; CDR3 DNA: TGCAGCGAGCGGGACAGCACCCAAGAGACCCAGTACTTC; CDR3 protein: CSERDSTQETQYF
clone size: few; J gene: TRBJ1-1; V gene: TRBV15; D gene: .; CDR3 DNA: TGTGCCACCAGCAGAGATTCAGGCGCAAGAACTGAAGCTTTCTTT; CDR3 protein: CATSRDSGARTEAFF
clone size: many; J gene: TRBJ1-6; V gene: TRBV10-3; D gene: .; CDR3 DNA: TGTGCCATCACCGGACGGCTTGTGTCACCCCTCCACTTT; CDR3 protein: CAITGRLVSPLHF
clone size: .; J gene: TRBJ1-5; V gene: TRBV6-2/TRBV6-3; D gene: .; CDR3 DNA: TGTGCCAGCAGTCCGGACGACAGCGTTAATCAGCCCCAGCATTTT; CDR3 protein: CASSPDDSVNQPQHF
clone size: many; J gene: TRBJ2-3; V gene: TRBV7-2; D gene: TRBD1; CDR3 DNA: TGTGCCAGCAGCACACAGGGGGTGACAGATACGCAGTATTTT; CDR3 protein: CASSTQGVTDTQYF
clone size: .; J gene: TRBJ2-4; V gene: TRBV3-1; D gene: .; CDR3 DNA: TGTGCCAGCAGCCAAGATCAAAAGTTAATAAACATTCAGTACTTC; CDR3 protein: CASSQDQKLINIQYF
clone size: .; J gene: TRBJ1-2; V gene: TRBV29-1; D gene: TRBD1; CDR3 DNA: TGCAGCGTTGAAGATCCAGACAGGGGAGAGGGCTACACCTTC; CDR3 protein: CSVEDPDRGEGYTF
clone size: once; J gene: TRBJ1-2; V gene: TRBV12-3/TRBV12-4; D gene: .; CDR3 DNA: TGTGCCAGCAGCCTCAGGGAGAACTATGGCTACACCTTC; CDR3 protein: CASSLRENYGYTF
clone size: .; J gene: TRBJ2-3; V gene: TRBV7-8; D gene: .; CDR3 DNA: TGTGCCAGCAGCTTAGCGAAGGGAACAGATACGCAGTATTTT; CDR3 protein: CASSLAKGTDTQYF
clone size: .; J gene: TRBJ2-1; V gene: TRBV5-1; D gene: TRBD1; CDR3 DNA: TGCGCCAGCAGCTTGGACAGGGGATATGAGCAGTTCTTC; CDR3 protein: CASSLDRGYEQFF
clone size: .; J gene: TRBJ2-7; V gene: TRBV7-9; D gene: .; CDR3 DNA: TGTGCCAGCAGCTTATGGGGTCCCTACGAGCAGTACTTC; CDR3 protein: CASSLWGPYEQYF
clone size: few; J gene: TRBJ1-1; V gene: TRBV10-3; D gene: .; CDR3 DNA: TGTGCCATCAGTGGACACCTGAACACTGAAGCTTTCTTT; CDR3 protein: CAISGHLNTEAFF
clone size: many; J gene: TRBJ2-3; V gene: TRBV20-1; D gene: .; CDR3 DNA: TGCAGTGCTAGTCCGGGACACACCACAGATACGCAGTATTTT; CDR3 protein: CSASPGHTTDTQYF
clone size: .; J gene: TRBJ2-5; V gene: TRBV2; D gene: .; CDR3 DNA: TGTGCCAGCAGTGATTCCCAGGCCGCCCAAGAGACCCAGTACTTC; CDR3 protein: CASSDSQAAQETQYF
clone size: few; J gene: TRBJ1-2; V gene: TRBV29-1; D gene: TRBD1; CDR3 DNA: TGCAGCGTGAGACAGGGGGACTATGGCTACACCTTC; CDR3 protein: CSVRQGDYGYTF
clone size: .; J gene: TRBJ2-7; V gene: TRBV6-1; D gene: .; CDR3 DNA: TGTGCCAGCAGTGTGGATCTCTCCTACGAGCAGTACTTC; CDR3 protein: CASSVDLSYEQYF